Below, 4 T cell receptor beta chains from the same sample are listed, as sequenced in a study of T cell responses to AZD1222 COVID-19 vaccine. TCRdb's table, derived via immunoSEQ multiplex PCR, lists solely in-frame clones and lacks some. The sample consists of 75,000 to 100,000 clones, approximately 90% of them appearing once. The material was peripheral blood, obtained on day 0 of AZD1222 vaccination. Receptors were obtained from an adult in good health.

This chain joins TRBV5-4 and TRBJ1-6; 7 bases are a match to TRBD1. Germline assignment: CDR1 SGHNT and CDR2 YYREEE (reference sequence). The CDR3 is 15 amino acids. Trimming took 0 bases from V and 6 from J; bases not matched to a gene: 3. CDR3 residues: CASSLAGQINSPLHF. CDR3 DNA sequence: TGTGCCAGCAGCTTGGCGGGACAGATTAATTCACCCCTCCACTTT.

This chain connects TRBV5-1 to TRBJ1-6; no clear D gene. This CDR3 has 17 residues. The ends were cut back, 0 bases at V and 4 bases at J, with 14 bases in the middle. Per the germline V gene, CDR1 is SGHRS and CDR2 is YFSETQ. Here the CDR3 DNA reads TGCGCCAGCAGCTTGGACGGGAATTTCCTTTATAATTCACCCCTCCACTTT. The encoded protein is CASSLDGNFLYNSPLHF.

The chain couples TRBV11-2 to TRBJ1-3; TRBD1 might be the D (5 bases). CDR3 length equals 16 residues. Between the trimmed V and J ends, which lost 4 bases and 4 bases, there was a span of 17 bases. From germline, CDR1 is SGHAT and CDR2 FQNNGV. The CDR3 loop reads CASSSLQGTRGNTIYF. The CDR3 nucleotides are TGTGCCAGCAGCTCCCTCCAGGGTACCAGGGGAAACACCATATATTTT.

In this sample, this clone turned up once. The junction does not match germline at one end; this may be a read error. This CDR3 is CASSPDTNAEAFF. CDR3 DNA sequence: TGTGCCAGCAGCCCGGACACGAACGCTGAAGCTTTCTTT. The genes are TRBV12-3 or TRBV12-4 and TRBJ1-1; D perhaps matches TRBD1 (5 bases). The CDR3 spans 13 residues.